Shown below are 21 T cell receptor beta chains from a single sample sequenced in a study of T cell responses to AZD1222 COVID-19 vaccine. Data came from immunoSEQ multiplex PCR; TCRdb stores just in-frame clones and leaves some out. Here the sample spans 150,000 to 200,000 clones, 80% to 90% being singletons. The material sequenced was peripheral blood, taken 28 days after the second AZD1222 dose. These receptors were collected from an adult who received the AZD1222 COVID-19 vaccine.

J is TRBJ1-6 and V is TRBV7-2; a weak D match, TRBD1 (5 bases). The germline V and J ends were trimmed by 4 bases and 7 bases, with 14 bases remaining between them. CDR3 length: 15 residues. Germline-derived CDR1 and CDR2 are SGHTA and FQGNSA. CDR3 bases: TGTGCCAGCAGCTCCCTAGGGGTAGGGAATTCACCCCTCCACTTT. As protein: CASSSLGVGNSPLHF.

The chain recombines TRBV28 with TRBJ2-3, with TRBD2 matching over 11 bases. Germline CDR1 and CDR2: MDHEN and SYDVKM. V trimming: 2 bases; J trimming: 6 bases; junction bases outside the gene matches: 4. The CDR3 has 15 amino acids. CDR3 coding DNA: TGTGCCAGCAGTTTAGATAGCGGGGGGGGTGATACGCAGTATTTT. Amino acids: CASSLDSGGGDTQYF.

CDR3: CASSQDVDTNNSPLHF. DNA for the CDR3: TGCGCCAGCAGCCAAGATGTCGACACAAATAATTCACCCCTCCACTTT. This chain connects TRBV4-1 to TRBJ1-6; unclear D gene. The CDR3 runs to 16 residues. Trimming removed 0 bases from V and 5 bases from J, with 11 bases in between. Germline V gives CDR1 MGHRA, CDR2 YSYEKL.

V gene TRBV6-5 combines with J gene TRBJ1-2, with D maybe TRBD1 (5 bases). CDR3 length: 13 amino acids. The ends were cut back, 0 bases at V and 6 bases at J, with 8 bases in the middle. Per germline, CDR1 MNHEY and CDR2 SVGAGI. The CDR3 loop is CASSYSPGHGYTF. The CDR3, as DNA: TGTGCCAGCAGTTACTCGCCGGGGCATGGCTACACCTTC.

The chain joins TRBV7-2 to TRBJ2-7, with no clear D. Germline V CDR1 and CDR2: SGHTA, FQGNSA. Trimming removed 5 bases at V and 1 base at J, with 12 bases between. The CDR3 is 14 residues long. The CDR3, as DNA: TGTGCCAGCAGCCCGCAATCGGAGTCCTACGAGCAGTACTTC. Translation gives CASSPQSESYEQYF.

This chain links TRBV7-3 with TRBJ2-2; D gene ambiguous. The V end lost 5 bases, the J end lost 6 bases, and 10 bases lay between the germline ends. CDR3 length: 13 amino acids. The germline V gene encodes CDR1 SGHTA and CDR2 FQGTGA. In nucleotides, the CDR3 is TGTGCCAGCAGCCCGCTGGGCGCCGGGGAGCTGTTTTTT. This encodes CASSPLGAGELFF.

The chain uses TRBV5-5 and TRBJ1-1; D is uncertain. The CDR3 has 14 residues. V gave up 2 bases and J gave up 1 base, with 9 bases separating them. Per germline, CDR1 SGHKS and CDR2 YYEKEE (reference sequence). The CDR3 DNA reads TGTGCCAGCAGCTTCCCGGGGAGGAACACTGAAGCTTTCTTT. As protein: CASSFPGRNTEAFF. The full variable domain, completed using reference TRBV5-5 and TRBJ1-1, is DAGVTQSPTHLIKTRGQQVTLRCSPISGHKSVSWYQQVLGQGPQFIFQYYEKEERGRGNFPDRFSARQFPNYSSELNVNALLLGDSALYLCASSFPGRNTEAFFGQGTRLTVV.

In DNA, the CDR3 is TGCGCCAGCAGCTTGGGAGCAGGCTCGTATGGCTACACCTTC. Translation: CASSLGAGSYGYTF. The chain has TRBV5-1 and TRBJ1-2; no firm D call. In germline, CDR1 is SGHRS, CDR2 YFSETQ. This CDR3 contains 14 residues. Trimming cost V 0 bases and J 5 bases, with 11 bases left between them.

The chain joins TRBV7-2 to TRBJ1-1, with D perhaps TRBD1 (5 bases). Germline V gives CDR1 SGHTA, CDR2 FQGNSA. V was trimmed by 4 bases and J by 0 bases, leaving 21 bases between them. This CDR3 has 18 residues. CDR3 DNA: TGTGCCAGCAGCTCTACAAGGGGCCGAATACAATTGAACACTGAAGCTTTCTTT. This encodes CASSSTRGRIQLNTEAFF.

The chain has TRBV6-4 and TRBJ1-2; D is ambiguous. Between the trimmed V and J ends, which lost 4 bases and 4 bases, there was a span of 25 bases. The CDR3 length is 18 residues. Germline assignment: CDR1 MRHNA and CDR2 SNTAGT. This chain's CDR3 is CASSGIYGVGNNIYGYTF. The DNA for the CDR3 is TGTGCCAGCAGTGGGATCTATGGTGTAGGGAACAACATCTATGGCTACACCTTC.

About this clone itself: Other DNA sequences within the sample encode an identical CDR3. The genes are TRBV30 and TRBJ1-6; the match to TRBD1 covers 9 bases. The J segment lost 7 bases and the V segment lost 3 bases, leaving 1 base of the junction unmatched. Germline V gene lookup returns CDR1 GTSNPN and CDR2 SVGIG (reference sequence). The CDR3 contains 13 residues. The CDR3 here is CAWRTGGNSPLHF. The CDR3 DNA follows: TGTGCCTGGAGGACAGGGGGAAATTCACCCCTCCACTTT.

The rearrangement uses TRBV7-2 and TRBJ2-1; TRBD2 aligns across 11 bases. V was pared by 3 bases and J by 5 bases, with 6 bases of the junction left unmatched. Germline V gene sequence: CDR1 SGHTA, CDR2 FQGNSA. The CDR3 is 16 amino acids. The CDR3 sequence: CASSFYSGGAHNEQFF. The CDR3, as DNA: TGTGCCAGCAGCTTCTATAGCGGGGGGGCCCACAATGAGCAGTTCTTC.

V gene TRBV2 combines with J gene TRBJ2-5, with 7 positions matching TRBD1. V shed 10 bases and J 4 bases; nucleotides not matched to a gene: 6. CDR1 is SNHLY, CDR2 FYNNEI, per germline. The CDR3 length is 12 residues. This CDR3 is CATDRDRETQYF. In DNA form, the CDR3 reads TGTGCCACCGACAGGGACCGAGAGACCCAGTACTTC.

The CDR3 DNA reads as TGTGCCAGCAGCCAAAACATCTACGAGCAGTACTTC. It yields the protein CASSQNIYEQYF. This sequence joins TRBV3-1 (or the pseudogene TRBV3-2) and TRBJ2-7; unclear D gene. CDR3 size: 12 residues. V dropped 2 bases and J dropped 3 bases, with 5 bases sitting between them. Germline assignment: CDR1 LGHDT and CDR2 YNNKEL (reference sequence).

This clone was counted only a few times. V is TRBV28 and J is TRBJ1-3; D is undetermined. The V and J ends lost 4 bases and 2 bases respectively, with 12 bases between them. CDR1 is MDHEN and CDR2 is SYDVKM in the germline V gene. The CDR3 totals 15 residues. The CDR3 sequence: CASSSGYGAGNTIYF. The CDR3 DNA reads TGTGCCAGCAGTTCTGGGTATGGGGCTGGAAACACCATATATTTT.

CDR3: CASGFTDTQYF. CDR3 nucleotide sequence: TGTGCCAGCGGGTTCACAGATACGCAGTATTTT. This sequence joins TRBV27 and TRBJ2-3, with D unclear. V gave up 8 bases and J gave up 2 bases, with 5 bases separating them. This CDR3 region has 11 residues. Germline CDR1 is MNHEY and CDR2 is SMNVEV (reference sequence).

Only a few counts were recorded for this clone. This rearrangement joins TRBV21-1 to TRBJ2-7; the listed D gene, TRBD1, was not tested against the DNA. TRBV21-1 is classified as a pseudogene. The CDR3 is 14 residues long. The CDR3 protein is CASSKQGGSYEQYF. The CDR3 nucleotides read TGTGCCAGCAGCAAACAGGGTGGGTCCTACGAGCAGTACTTC.

The chain uses TRBV24-1 and TRBJ2-3, with unresolved D. There are 14 residues in the CDR3. V shed 4 bases and J shed 5 bases, with 12 bases lying between them. Germline-derived CDR1 and CDR2 are KGHDR and SFDVKD. The CDR3 DNA sequence: TGTGCCACCAGTGACTCCGGACCAGGAGATACGCAGTATTTT. Its translation is CATSDSGPGDTQYF.

This chain uses TRBV4-2 with TRBJ2-7, with a weak D call TRBD2 (6 bases). The J call may be wrong; the DNA end is better matched by TRBJ2-1. The CDR3 has 18 amino acids. CDR1 is LGHNA, CDR2 YNFKEQ, per germline. CDR3 in amino acids: CASSQDDPRGKDYNEQFF. Written as DNA, the CDR3 is TGTGCCAGCAGCCAAGATGATCCGCGGGGAAAAGACTACAATGAGCAGTTCTTC.

The DNA for the CDR3 is TGCGCCAGCAGCGGGACGGGTTATGCTGGAAACACCATATATTTT. Translating gives CASSGTGYAGNTIYF. V and J are TRBV4-3 and TRBJ1-3, with D perhaps TRBD1 (5 bases). Germline CDR1 and CDR2: LGHNA and YSLEER. V lost 5 bases and J lost 2, with 13 bases in between. The CDR3 runs 15 residues.

The chain recombines TRBV28 with TRBJ1-5, with D unresolved. CDR3 size: 12 residues. The ends were cut back, 2 bases at V and 7 bases at J, with 6 bases in the middle. Germline CDR1 reads MDHEN; CDR2 reads SYDVKM. CDR3 residues: CASSLNPQPQHF. The CDR3 DNA follows: TGTGCCAGCAGTTTAAATCCACAGCCCCAGCATTTT.